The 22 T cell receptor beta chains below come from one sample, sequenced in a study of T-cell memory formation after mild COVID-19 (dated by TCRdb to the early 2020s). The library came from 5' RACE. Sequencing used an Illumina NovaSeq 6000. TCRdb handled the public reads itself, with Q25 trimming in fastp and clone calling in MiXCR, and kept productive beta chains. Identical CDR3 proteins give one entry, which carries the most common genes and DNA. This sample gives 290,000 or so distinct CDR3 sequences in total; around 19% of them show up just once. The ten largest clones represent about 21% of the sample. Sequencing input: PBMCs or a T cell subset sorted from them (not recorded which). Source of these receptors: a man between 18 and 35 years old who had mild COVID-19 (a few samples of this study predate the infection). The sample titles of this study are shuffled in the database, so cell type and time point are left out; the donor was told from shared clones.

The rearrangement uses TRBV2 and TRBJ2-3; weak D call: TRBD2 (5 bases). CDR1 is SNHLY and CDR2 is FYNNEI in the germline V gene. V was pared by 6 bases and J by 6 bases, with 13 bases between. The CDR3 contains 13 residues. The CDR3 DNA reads TGTGCCAGCAGCCCCCGTCAGCGGGATACGCAGTATTTT. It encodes CASSPRQRDTQYF.

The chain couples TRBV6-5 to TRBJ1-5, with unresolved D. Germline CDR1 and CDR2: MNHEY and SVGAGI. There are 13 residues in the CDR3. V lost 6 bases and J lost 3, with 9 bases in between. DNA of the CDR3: TGTGCCAGCAGCTACACGTACAATCAGCCCCAGCATTTT. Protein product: CASSYTYNQPQHF.

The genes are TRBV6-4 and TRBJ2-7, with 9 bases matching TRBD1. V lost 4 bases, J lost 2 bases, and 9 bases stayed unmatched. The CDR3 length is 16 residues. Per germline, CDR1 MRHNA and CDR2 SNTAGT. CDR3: CASSAHPGTGPYEQYF. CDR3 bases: TGTGCCAGCAGTGCCCACCCCGGGACAGGGCCCTACGAGCAGTACTTC.

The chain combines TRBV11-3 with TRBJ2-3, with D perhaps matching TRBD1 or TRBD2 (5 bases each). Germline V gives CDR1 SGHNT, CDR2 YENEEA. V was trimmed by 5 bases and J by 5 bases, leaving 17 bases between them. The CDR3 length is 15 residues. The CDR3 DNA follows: TGTGCCAGCAGCCCCGGGACGGAGGTTGAAGATACGCAGTATTTT. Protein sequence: CASSPGTEVEDTQYF.

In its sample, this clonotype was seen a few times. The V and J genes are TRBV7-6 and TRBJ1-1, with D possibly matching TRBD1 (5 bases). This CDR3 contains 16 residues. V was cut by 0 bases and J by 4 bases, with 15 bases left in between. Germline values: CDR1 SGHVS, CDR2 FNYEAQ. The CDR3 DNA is TGTGCCAGCAGCTTAGCTTCTGCAGGGAGGCCCACTGAAGCTTTCTTT. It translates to CASSLASAGRPTEAFF.

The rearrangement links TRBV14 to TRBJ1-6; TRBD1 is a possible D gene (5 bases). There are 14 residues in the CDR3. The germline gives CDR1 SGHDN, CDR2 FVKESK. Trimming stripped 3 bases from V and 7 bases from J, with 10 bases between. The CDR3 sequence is CASSHRASNSPLHF. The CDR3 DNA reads TGTGCCAGCAGCCACAGGGCATCGAATTCACCCCTCCACTTT. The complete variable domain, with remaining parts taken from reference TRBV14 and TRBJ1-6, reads EAGVTQFPSHSVIEKGQTVTLRCDPISGHDNLYWYRRVMGKEIKFLLHFVKESKQDESGMPNNRFLAERTGGTYSTLKVQPAELEDSGVYFCASSHRASNSPLHFGNGTRLTVT.

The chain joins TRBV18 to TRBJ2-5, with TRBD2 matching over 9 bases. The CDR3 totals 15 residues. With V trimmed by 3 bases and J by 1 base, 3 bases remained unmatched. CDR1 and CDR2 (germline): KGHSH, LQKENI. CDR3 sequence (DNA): TGTGCCAGCTCACCGGTTAGCGGGGGCCAAGAGACCCAGTACTTC. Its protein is CASSPVSGGQETQYF.

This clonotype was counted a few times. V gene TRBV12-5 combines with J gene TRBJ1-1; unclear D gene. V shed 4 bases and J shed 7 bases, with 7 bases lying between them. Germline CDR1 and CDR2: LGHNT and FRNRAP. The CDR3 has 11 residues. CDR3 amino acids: CASGSWIEAFF. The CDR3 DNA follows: TGTGCTAGTGGTTCCTGGATTGAAGCTTTCTTT.

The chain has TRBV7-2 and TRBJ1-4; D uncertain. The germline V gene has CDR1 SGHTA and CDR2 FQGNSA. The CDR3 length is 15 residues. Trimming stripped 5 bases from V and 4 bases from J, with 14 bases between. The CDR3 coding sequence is TGTGCCAGCAGCGCCCAGGCGGCTCGTAATGAAAAACTGTTTTTT. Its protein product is CASSAQAARNEKLFF.

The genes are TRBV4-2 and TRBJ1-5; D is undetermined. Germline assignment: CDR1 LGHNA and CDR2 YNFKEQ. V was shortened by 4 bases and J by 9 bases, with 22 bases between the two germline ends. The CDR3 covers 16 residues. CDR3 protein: CASSPDGGPGGRPQHF. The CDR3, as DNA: TGTGCCAGCAGCCCCGACGGCGGGCCAGGCGGGAGGCCCCAGCATTTT.

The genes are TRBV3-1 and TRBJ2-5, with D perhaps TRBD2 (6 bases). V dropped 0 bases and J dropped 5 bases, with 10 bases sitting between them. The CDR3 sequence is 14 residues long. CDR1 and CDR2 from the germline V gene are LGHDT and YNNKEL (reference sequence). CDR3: CASSQDDGRETQYF. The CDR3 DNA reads TGTGCCAGCAGCCAAGATGATGGGAGGGAGACCCAGTACTTC.

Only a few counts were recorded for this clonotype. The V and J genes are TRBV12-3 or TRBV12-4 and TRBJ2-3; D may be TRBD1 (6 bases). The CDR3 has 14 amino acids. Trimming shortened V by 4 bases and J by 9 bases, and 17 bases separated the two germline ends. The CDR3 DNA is TGTGCCAGCAGTTATGGGACAAGGTTATGGACGCAGTATTTT. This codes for CASSYGTRLWTQYF.

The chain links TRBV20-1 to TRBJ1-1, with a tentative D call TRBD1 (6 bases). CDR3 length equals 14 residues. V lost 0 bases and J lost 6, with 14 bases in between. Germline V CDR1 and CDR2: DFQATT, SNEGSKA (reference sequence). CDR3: CSARDPANRAEAFF. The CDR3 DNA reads TGCAGTGCTAGAGATCCGGCAAACAGGGCTGAAGCTTTCTTT.

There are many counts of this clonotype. CDR3 sequence reads: CASSSPAEGTEAFF. In DNA, the CDR3 is TGTGCCAGCAGCTCCCCCGCCGAGGGCACTGAAGCTTTCTTT. The chain joins TRBV28 to TRBJ1-1; D is undetermined. The CDR3 runs 14 residues. V was pared by 6 bases and J by 4 bases, with 15 bases between. Germline assignment: CDR1 MDHEN and CDR2 SYDVKM.

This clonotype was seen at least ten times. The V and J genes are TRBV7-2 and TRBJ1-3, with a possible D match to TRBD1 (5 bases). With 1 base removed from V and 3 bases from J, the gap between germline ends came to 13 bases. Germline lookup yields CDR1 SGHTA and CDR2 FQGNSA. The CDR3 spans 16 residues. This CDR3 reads CASSLGGGALGNTIYF. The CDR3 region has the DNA TGTGCCAGCAGCTTAGGGGGGGGTGCCCTTGGAAACACCATATATTTT.

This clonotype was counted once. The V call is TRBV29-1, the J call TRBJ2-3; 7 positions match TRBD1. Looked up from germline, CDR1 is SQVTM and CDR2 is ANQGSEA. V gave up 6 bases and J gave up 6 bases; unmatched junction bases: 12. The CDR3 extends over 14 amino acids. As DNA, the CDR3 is TGCAGCGTCACAACAGGGGCCCCTCGGGATACGCAGTATTTT. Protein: CSVTTGAPRDTQYF.

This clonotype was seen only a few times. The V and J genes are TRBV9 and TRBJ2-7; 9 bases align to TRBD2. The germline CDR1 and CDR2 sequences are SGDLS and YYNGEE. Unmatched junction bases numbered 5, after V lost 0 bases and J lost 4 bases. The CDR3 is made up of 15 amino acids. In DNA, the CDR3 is TGTGCCAGCAGCGTAGGAGTAGCGGGGGCTTACGAGCAGTACTTC. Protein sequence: CASSVGVAGAYEQYF. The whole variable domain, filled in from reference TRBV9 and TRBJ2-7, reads DSGVTQTPKHLITATGQRVTLRCSPRSGDLSVYWYQQSLDQGLQFLIQYYNGEERAKGNILERFSAQQFPDLHSELNLSSLELGDSALYFCASSVGVAGAYEQYFGPGTRLTVT.

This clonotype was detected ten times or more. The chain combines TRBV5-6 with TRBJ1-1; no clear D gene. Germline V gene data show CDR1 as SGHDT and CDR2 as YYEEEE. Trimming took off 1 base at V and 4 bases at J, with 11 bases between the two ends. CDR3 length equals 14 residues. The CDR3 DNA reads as TGTGCCAGCAGCTTGTGGGATCTGGGCACTGAAGCTTTCTTT. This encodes CASSLWDLGTEAFF.

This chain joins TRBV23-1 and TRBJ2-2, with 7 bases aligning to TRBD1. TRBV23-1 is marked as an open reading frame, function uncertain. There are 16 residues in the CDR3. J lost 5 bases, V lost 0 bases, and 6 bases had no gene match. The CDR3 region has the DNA TGCGCCAGCAGTCAATCTAGACAGGGATGGACCGGGGAGCTGTTTTTT. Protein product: CASSQSRQGWTGELFF.

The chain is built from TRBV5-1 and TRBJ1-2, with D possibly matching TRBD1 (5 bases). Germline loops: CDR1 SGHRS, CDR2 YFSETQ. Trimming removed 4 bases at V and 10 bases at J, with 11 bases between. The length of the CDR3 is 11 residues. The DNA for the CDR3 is TGCGCCAGCAGCCGGGACGGTCTCTACACCTTC. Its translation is CASSRDGLYTF.

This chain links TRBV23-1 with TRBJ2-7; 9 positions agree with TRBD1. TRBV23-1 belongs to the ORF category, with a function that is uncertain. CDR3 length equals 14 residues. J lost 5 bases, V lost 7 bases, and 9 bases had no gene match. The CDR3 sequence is CASTLRTGVHEQYV. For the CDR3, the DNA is TGCGCCAGCACGCTAAGGACAGGGGTCCACGAGCAGTACGTC.

The CDR3 coding sequence is TGTGCCAGCAGTGAGACTCGTAATGAAAAACTGTTTTTT. Translated, it gives CASSETRNEKLFF. The rearrangement links TRBV6-4 to TRBJ1-4; D is ambiguous. Germline V gives CDR1 MRHNA, CDR2 SNTAGT. The CDR3 sequence is 13 residues long. The germline V and J ends were trimmed by 3 bases and 4 bases, with 6 bases remaining between them.